This TCR beta chain was recovered during a study of OX40 agonist ivuxolimab in advanced cancers. The study's findings and limits: Both blood CD4+ and CD8+ T cells showed clonal growth by week 6 at 0.1 to 3.0 mg/kg.

The table came from immunoSEQ multiplex PCR; TCRdb's copy has only in-frame clones and leaves some out. The data contain some 70,000 clones, approximately 86% of them singletons. Of note for this clone: Its specificity is not known.

Germline V lookup: CDR1 LGHNA, CDR2 YNFKEQ. This CDR3 is built from 15 residues. Trimming cost V 1 base and J 8 bases, with 15 bases left between them. The source was CD4+ or CD8+ T cells sorted from blood, collected in a trial of the OX40 agonist ivuxolimab. The receptor comes from an adult with an advanced solid tumor such as melanoma, head and neck, liver or kidney cancer. The V and J genes are TRBV4-2 and TRBJ2-1; TRBD1 is a possible D gene (6 bases). The CDR3 is CASSQVKGEWHEQFF. The CDR3 DNA reads TGTGCCAGCAGCCAAGTCAAGGGGGAGTGGCATGAGCAGTTCTTC.